This TCR beta chain was obtained from a study of Graves' ophthalmopathy and Graves' hyperthyroidism. Study-wide findings and caveats: Most thyroid-expanded clonotypes exceeding 0.001 frequency were also found in blood. Predictions made by the model for ophthalmopathy progression reached 70.59% sensitivity and roughly 79% specificity.

In the case of this clonotype: Its specificity is unknown.

A diagnosis was made from clinical symptoms together with serum thyroxine, TRAb, thyroid ultrasound and orbital computed tomography. Amplification targeted the TCR beta CDR3 regions, with RNA transcripts as the source material. HTBI primers served in a first-round RT-PCR, which a second-round multiplex PCR followed. TCRdb re-called the multiplex PCR reads with MiXCR, one entry per CDR3 protein. In the table there are 200,000 to 300,000 distinct CDR3 sequences, about 46% of which are singletons. The germline V gene encodes CDR1 SGHAT and CDR2 FQNNGV. CDR3 length: 18 residues. Trimming stripped 5 bases from V and 2 bases from J, with 21 bases between.

The specimen was peripheral blood. This clonotype originated in an adult man with Graves' ophthalmopathy. This chain connects TRBV11-2 to TRBJ2-2; D may be TRBD1 (6 bases). As DNA, the CDR3 is TGTGCCAGCAGCCAACCGTGGGGGCGCGGAGATAACACCGGGGAGCTGTTTTTT. This translates into CASSQPWGRGDNTGELFF.